This TCR beta chain was identified during a study of TIL therapy for anti-PD-1-resistant metastatic lung cancer. About the study: Most patients had lung adenocarcinoma; several tumors were EGFR-mutant, two ALK-rearranged; half smoked currently or formerly.

This clone occurred once. Its antigen is not known. The immunoSEQ assay was v3. Survey-level samples got approximately 2.1 million read pairs; deep-level samples got about 4.5-6.5 million. Generated by immunoSEQ multiplex PCR, the TCRdb table keeps only in-frame clones and is missing some. The sample lists 45,000 to 75,000 clones; roughly 69% were seen once. The germline V gene encodes CDR1 MNHNS and CDR2 SASEGT. The V and J ends lost 7 bases and 9 bases respectively, with 22 bases between them. This CDR3 spans 15 amino acids. Study results and caveats: Patients were highly selected, enriched for treatment-naive, never-smoker and oncogene-addicted cases.

As for time point: pre-treatment sample, taken before nivolumab and TIL therapy. The chain links TRBV6-1 to TRBJ2-1; possible D gene TRBD2, 6 bases. The sequencing here drew on blood, taken at baseline. The sequence was collected from a person between 25 and 79 years old with non-small cell lung cancer. CDR3 residues: CASIPSRLDSGEQFF. The CDR3 DNA reads as TGTGCCAGCATTCCGAGCAGACTAGATAGTGGTGAGCAGTTCTTC.